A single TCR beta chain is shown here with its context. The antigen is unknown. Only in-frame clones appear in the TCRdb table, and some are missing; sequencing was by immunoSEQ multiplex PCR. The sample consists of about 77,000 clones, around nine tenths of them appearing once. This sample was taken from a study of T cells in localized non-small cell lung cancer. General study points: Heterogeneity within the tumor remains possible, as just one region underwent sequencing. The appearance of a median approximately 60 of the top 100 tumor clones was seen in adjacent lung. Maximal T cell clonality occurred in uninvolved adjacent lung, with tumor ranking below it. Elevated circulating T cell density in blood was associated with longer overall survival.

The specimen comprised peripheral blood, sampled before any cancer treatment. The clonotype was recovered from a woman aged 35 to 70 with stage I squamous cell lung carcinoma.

CDR3 region: CASSLQGTGDGYTF. The CDR3 region has the DNA TGCGCCAGCAGCTTGCAGGGGACAGGGGACGGCTACACCTTC. The rearrangement links TRBV5-1 to TRBJ1-2; 10 bases map to TRBD1. J gave up 8 bases and V 1 base, and 5 bases lay outside the gene matches. The CDR3 runs 14 residues. Germline loops: CDR1 SGHRS, CDR2 YFSETQ.